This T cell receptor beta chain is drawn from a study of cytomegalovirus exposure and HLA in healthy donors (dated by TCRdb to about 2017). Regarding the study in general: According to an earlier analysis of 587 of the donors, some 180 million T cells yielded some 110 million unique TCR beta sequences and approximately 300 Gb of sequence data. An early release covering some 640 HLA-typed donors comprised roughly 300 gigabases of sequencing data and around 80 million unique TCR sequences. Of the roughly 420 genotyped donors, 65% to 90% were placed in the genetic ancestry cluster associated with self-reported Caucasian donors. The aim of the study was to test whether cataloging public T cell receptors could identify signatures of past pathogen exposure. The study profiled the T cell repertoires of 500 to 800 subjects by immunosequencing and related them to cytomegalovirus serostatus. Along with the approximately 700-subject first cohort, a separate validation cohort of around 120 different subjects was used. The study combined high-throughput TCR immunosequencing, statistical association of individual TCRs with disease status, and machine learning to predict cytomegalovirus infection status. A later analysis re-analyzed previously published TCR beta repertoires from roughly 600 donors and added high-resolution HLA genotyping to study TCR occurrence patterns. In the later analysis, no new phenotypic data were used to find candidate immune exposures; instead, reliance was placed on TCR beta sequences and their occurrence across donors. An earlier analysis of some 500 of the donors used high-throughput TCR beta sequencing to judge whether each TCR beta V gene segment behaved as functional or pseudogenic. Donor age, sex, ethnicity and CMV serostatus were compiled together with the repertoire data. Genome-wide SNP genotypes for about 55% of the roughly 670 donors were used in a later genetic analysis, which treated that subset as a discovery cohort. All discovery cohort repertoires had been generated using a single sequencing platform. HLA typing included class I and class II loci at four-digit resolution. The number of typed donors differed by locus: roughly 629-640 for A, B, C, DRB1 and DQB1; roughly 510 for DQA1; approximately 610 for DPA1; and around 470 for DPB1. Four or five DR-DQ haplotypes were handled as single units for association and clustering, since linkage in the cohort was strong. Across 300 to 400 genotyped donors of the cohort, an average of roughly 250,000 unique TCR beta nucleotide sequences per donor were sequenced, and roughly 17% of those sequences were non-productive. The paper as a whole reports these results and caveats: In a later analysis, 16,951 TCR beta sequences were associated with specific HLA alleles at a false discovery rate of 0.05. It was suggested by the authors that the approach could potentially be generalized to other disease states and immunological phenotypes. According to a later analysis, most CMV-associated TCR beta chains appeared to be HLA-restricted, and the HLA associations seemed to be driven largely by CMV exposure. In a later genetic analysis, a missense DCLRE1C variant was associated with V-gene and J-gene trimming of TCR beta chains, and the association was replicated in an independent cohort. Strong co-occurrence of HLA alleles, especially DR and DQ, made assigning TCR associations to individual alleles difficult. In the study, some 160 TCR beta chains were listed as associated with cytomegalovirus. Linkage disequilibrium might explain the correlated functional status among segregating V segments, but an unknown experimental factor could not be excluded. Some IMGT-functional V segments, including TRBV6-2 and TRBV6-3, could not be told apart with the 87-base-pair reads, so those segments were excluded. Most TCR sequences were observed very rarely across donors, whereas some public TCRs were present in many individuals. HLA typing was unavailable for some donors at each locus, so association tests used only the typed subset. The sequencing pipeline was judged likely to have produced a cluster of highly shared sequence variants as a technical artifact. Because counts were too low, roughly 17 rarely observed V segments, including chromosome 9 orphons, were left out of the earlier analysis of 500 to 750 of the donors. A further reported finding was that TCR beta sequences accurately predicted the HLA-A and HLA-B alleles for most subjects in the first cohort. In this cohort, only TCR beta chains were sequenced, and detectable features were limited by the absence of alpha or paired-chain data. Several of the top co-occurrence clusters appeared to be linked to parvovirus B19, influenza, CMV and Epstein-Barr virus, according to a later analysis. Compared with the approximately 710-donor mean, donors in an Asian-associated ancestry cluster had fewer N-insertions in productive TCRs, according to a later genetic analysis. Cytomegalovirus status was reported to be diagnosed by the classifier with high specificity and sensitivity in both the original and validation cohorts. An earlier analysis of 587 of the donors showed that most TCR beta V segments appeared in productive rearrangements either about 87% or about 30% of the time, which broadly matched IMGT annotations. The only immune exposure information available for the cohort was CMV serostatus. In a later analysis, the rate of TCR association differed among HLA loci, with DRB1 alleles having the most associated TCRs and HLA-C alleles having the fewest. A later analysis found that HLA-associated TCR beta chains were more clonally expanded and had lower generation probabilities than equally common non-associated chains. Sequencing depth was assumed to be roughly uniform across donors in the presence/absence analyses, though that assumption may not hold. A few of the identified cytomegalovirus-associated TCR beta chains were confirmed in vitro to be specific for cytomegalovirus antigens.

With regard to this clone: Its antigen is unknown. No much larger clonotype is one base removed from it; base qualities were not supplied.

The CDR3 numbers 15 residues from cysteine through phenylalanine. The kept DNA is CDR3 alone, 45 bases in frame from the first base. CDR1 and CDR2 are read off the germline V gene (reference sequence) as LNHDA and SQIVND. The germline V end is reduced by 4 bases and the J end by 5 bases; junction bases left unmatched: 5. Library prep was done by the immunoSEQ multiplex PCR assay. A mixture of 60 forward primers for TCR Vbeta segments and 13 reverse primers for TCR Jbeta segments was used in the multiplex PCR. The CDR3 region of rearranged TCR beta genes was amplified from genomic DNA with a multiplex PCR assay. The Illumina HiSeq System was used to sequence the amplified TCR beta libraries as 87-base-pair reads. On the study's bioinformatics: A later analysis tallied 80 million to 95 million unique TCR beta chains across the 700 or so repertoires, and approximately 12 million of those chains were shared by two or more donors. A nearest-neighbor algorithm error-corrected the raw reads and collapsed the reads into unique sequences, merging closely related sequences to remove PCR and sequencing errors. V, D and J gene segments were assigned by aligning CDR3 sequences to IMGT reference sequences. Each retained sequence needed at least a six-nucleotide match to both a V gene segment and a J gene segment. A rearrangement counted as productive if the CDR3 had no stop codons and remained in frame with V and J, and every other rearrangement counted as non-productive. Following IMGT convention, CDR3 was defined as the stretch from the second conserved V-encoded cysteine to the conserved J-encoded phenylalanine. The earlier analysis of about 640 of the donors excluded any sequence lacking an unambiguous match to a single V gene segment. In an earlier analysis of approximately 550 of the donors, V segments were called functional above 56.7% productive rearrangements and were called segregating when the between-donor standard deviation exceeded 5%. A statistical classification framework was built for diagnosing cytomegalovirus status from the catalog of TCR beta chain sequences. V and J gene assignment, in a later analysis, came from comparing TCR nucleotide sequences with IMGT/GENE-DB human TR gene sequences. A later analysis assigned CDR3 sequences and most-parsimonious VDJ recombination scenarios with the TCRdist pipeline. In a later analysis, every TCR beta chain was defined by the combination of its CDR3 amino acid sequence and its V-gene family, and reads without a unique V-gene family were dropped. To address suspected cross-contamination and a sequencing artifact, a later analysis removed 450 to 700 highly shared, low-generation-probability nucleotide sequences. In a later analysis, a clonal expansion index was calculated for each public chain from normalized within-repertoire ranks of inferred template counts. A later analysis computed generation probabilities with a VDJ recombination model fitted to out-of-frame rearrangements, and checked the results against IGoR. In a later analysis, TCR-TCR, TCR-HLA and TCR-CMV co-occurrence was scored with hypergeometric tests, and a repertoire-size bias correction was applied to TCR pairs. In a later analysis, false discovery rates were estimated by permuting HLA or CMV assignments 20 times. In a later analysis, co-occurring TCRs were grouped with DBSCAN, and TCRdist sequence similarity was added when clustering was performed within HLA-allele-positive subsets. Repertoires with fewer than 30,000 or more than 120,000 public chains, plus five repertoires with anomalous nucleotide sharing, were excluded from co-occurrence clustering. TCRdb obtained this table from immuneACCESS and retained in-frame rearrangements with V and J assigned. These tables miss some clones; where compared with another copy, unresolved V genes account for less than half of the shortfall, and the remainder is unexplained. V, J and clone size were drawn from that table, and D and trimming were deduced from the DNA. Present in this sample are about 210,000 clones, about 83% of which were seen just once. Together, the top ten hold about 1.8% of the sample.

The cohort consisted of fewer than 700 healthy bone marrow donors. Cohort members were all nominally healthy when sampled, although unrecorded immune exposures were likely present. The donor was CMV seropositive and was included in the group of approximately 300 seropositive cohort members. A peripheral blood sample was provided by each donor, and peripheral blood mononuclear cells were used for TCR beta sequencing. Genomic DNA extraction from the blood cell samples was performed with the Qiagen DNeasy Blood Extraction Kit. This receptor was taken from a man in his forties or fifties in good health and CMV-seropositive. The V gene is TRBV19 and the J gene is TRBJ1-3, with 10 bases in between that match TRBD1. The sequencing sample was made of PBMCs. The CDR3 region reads CASSTRQGARNTIYF. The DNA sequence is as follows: TGTGCCAGTAGTACCCGACAGGGGGCTCGAAACACCATATATTTT.